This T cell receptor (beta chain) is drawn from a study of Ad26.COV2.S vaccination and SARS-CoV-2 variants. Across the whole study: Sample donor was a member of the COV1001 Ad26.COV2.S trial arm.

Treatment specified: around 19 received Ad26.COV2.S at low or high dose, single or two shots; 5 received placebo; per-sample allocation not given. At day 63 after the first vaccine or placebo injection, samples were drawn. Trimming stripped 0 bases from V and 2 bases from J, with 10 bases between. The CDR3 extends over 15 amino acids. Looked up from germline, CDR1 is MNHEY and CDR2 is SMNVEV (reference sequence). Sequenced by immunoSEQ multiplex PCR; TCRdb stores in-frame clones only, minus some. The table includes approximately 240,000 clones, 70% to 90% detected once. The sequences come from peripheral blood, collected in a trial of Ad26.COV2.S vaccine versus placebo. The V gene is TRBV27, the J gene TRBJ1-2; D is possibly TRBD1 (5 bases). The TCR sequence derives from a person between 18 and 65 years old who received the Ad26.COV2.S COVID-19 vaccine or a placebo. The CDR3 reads CASSLSGTGNYGYTF. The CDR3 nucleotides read TGTGCCAGCAGTTTATCGGGGACTGGGAACTATGGCTACACCTTC.